This passage covers 21 T cell receptor beta chains from one sample sequenced in a study of blood T cells in healthy people across ages. With a J-beta primer mix and a sample-barcoded 5' primer, a second PCR ran about 6 to 11 cycles. TCRdb analysed the 5' RACE reads with MiXCR anew, one entry per CDR3 protein. Among roughly 830,000 distinct CDR3 sequences listed, approximately 65% were seen once. Sequenced sample: blood. Every receptor here comes from a man aged 30-40 years in good health.

This clonotype showed up just once. The chain combines TRBV15 with TRBJ2-3; TRBD1 aligns across 7 bases. The V and J ends lost 0 bases and 1 base, in that order; junction bases with no gene match: 10. The length of the CDR3 is 18 residues. The germline CDR1 and CDR2 sequences are LNHNV and YYDKDF (reference sequence). The CDR3 is CATSRDLGGSVGTDTQYF. CDR3 coding DNA: TGTGCCACCAGCAGAGATCTAGGGGGCTCGGTCGGCACAGATACGCAGTATTTT.

The chain carries TRBV10-3 and TRBJ2-5, with TRBD2 identical over 12 bases. The CDR3 length is 17 residues. V lost 4 bases to trimming and J lost 0 bases; unmatched junction nucleotides: 6. Germline V gene sequence: CDR1 ENHRY, CDR2 SYGVKD. The CDR3 bases are TGTGCCATCAGTGTTGCCGGACTAGCGGGGTACCAAGAGACCCAGTACTTC. As protein: CAISVAGLAGYQETQYF.

The chain links TRBV28 to TRBJ2-3, with D hard to call. The CDR3 is 16 amino acids. Germline assignment: CDR1 MDHEN and CDR2 SYDVKM. Trimming removed 2 bases at V and 1 base at J, with 13 bases between. CDR3 in amino acids: CASSLPTPTGTDTQYF. The CDR3 region has the DNA TGTGCCAGCAGTTTACCGACGCCGACGGGCACAGATACGCAGTATTTT.

The chain uses TRBV20-1 and TRBJ2-5; TRBD1 matches 9 bases. The DNA matches TRBJ2-7 better at its end, which makes the J call doubtful. Germline V gene lookup returns CDR1 DFQATT and CDR2 SNEGSKA (reference sequence). The CDR3 is 13 amino acids. The CDR3 loop is CSARGTGEFEQYF. CDR3 nucleotide sequence: TGCAGTGCTAGAGGGACAGGGGAGTTCGAGCAGTACTTC.

This sequence joins TRBV7-2 and TRBJ2-3; 8 bases fit TRBD2. Germline values: CDR1 SGHTA, CDR2 FQGNSA. This CDR3 has 16 residues. V was clipped by 1 base and J by 1 base; unmatched bases: 4. This CDR3 reads CASSLDAAGGTDTQYF. Here the CDR3 DNA reads TGTGCCAGCAGCTTAGATGCAGCGGGGGGCACAGATACGCAGTATTTT. The entire variable domain, with the rest obtained from reference TRBV7-2 and TRBJ2-3, is as follows: GAGVSQSPSNKVTEKGKDVELRCDPISGHTALYWYRQSLGQGLEFLIYFQGNSAPDKSGLPSDRFSAERTGGSVSTLTIQRTQQEDSAVYLCASSLDAAGGTDTQYFGPGTRLTVL.

This clonotype was detected only a few times. The rearrangement links TRBV21-1 to TRBJ2-7; TRBD1 is the table's D call, not checked against the DNA. TRBV21-1 is listed as a pseudogene. This CDR3 is built from 14 residues. CDR3 DNA sequence: TGTGCCAGCAGCAACCGTTCAAGGGGATACGAGCAGTACTTC. The encoded protein is CASSNRSRGYEQYF.

The genes are TRBV29-1 and TRBJ2-5; D remains ambiguous. CDR3 length: 13 residues. Trimming stripped 3 bases from V and 4 bases from J, with 12 bases between. The germline V gene has CDR1 SQVTM and CDR2 ANQGSEA. This CDR3 is CSVDVVLAETQYF. The CDR3 DNA is TGCAGCGTTGATGTCGTTTTGGCAGAGACCCAGTACTTC.

This clonotype came up once. V gene TRBV15 combines with J gene TRBJ2-4; D is ambiguous. The J call could be wrong; TRBJ2-5 is a better fit for the DNA end. The CDR3 has 14 residues. CDR1 and CDR2 from the germline V gene are LNHNV and YYDKDF (reference sequence). CDR3 nucleotide sequence: TGTGCCACCAGCAGAGATCGAGAGAAAGAGACCCAGTACTTC. This gives the protein CATSRDREKETQYF.

The rearrangement joins TRBV2 to TRBJ2-7, with TRBD2 as a possible D gene (6 bases). The CDR3 has 16 residues. Trimming took off 7 bases at V and 0 bases at J, with 19 bases between the two ends. CDR1 and CDR2 from the germline V gene are SNHLY and FYNNEI. The CDR3 region has the DNA TGTGCCAGCACCACAATAGCGGACGTCAACTCCTACGAGCAGTACTTC. As protein: CASTTIADVNSYEQYF. The variable domain in full, completed from reference TRBV2 and TRBJ2-7, reads EPEVTQTPSHQVTQMGQEVILRCVPISNHLYFYWYRQILGQKVEFLVSFYNNEISEKSEIFDDQFSVERPDGSNFTLKIRSTKLEDSAMYFCASTTIADVNSYEQYFGPGTRLTVT.

This clonotype was counted a few times. This sequence joins TRBV4-2 and TRBJ2-7; D remains unclear. The CDR3 covers 12 residues. Germline V gene lookup returns CDR1 LGHNA and CDR2 YNFKEQ. The V end lost 0 bases, the J end lost 7 bases, and 7 bases lay between the germline ends. CDR3 coding DNA: TGTGCCAGCAGCCAAGAATTAGGGGAGCAGTACTTC. Its protein product is CASSQELGEQYF.

The rearrangement uses TRBV27 and TRBJ2-3, with no clear D. Germline assignment: CDR1 MNHEY and CDR2 SMNVEV (reference sequence). The CDR3 loop spans 14 amino acids. V was trimmed by 8 bases and J by 5 bases, leaving 17 bases between them. The CDR3 spells CASGRTPERDTQYF. CDR3 nucleotides: TGTGCCAGCGGAAGGACCCCGGAAAGAGATACGCAGTATTTT.

In its sample, this clonotype was seen a few times. This chain joins TRBV20-1 and TRBJ1-6; 10 bases agree with TRBD1. This CDR3 region has 14 residues. V trimming: 1 base; J trimming: 10 bases; junction bases outside the gene matches: 4. CDR1 and CDR2 (germline): DFQATT, SNEGSKA (reference sequence). CDR3 sequence (DNA): TGCAGTGCTAGAGTCGCGGACAGGGGGTCACCCCTCCACTTT. It encodes CSARVADRGSPLHF.

The chain joins TRBV4-3 to TRBJ2-7, with TRBD1 matching over 10 bases. V lost 0 bases to trimming and J lost 1 base; unmatched junction nucleotides: 3. Looked up from germline, CDR1 is LGHNA and CDR2 is YSLEER. The CDR3 has 16 residues. The CDR3 sequence is CASSQDWTGGSYEQYF. CDR3 nucleotides: TGCGCCAGCAGCCAAGACTGGACAGGGGGTTCCTACGAGCAGTACTTC.

This sequence joins TRBV20-1 and TRBJ2-6; TRBD1 aligns across 10 bases. Per the germline V gene, CDR1 is DFQATT and CDR2 is SNEGSKA (reference sequence). Germline trimming cut 3 bases from V and 0 bases from J; bases unmatched to any gene: 8. The CDR3 runs to 18 residues. The CDR3 is CSASVSWTGGSGANVLTF. CDR3 coding DNA: TGCAGTGCTAGTGTTAGCTGGACAGGGGGCTCTGGGGCCAACGTCCTGACTTTC.

The chain combines TRBV7-9 with TRBJ1-1; 7 bases align to TRBD1. This CDR3 comprises 14 residues. The germline CDR1 and CDR2 sequences are SEHNR and FQNEAQ (reference sequence). Germline trimming cut 2 bases from V and 4 bases from J; bases unmatched to any gene: 4. The CDR3 spells CASSLTGVGTEAFF. In nucleotides, the CDR3 is TGTGCCAGCAGCTTAACAGGGGTGGGCACTGAAGCTTTCTTT.

This clonotype was found a few times. This sequence joins TRBV20-1 and TRBJ1-4, with TRBD1 identical over 8 bases. The length of the CDR3 is 15 residues. Trimming cost V 6 bases and J 6 bases; bases outside gene matches: 12. Per the germline V gene, CDR1 is DFQATT and CDR2 is SNEGSKA (reference sequence). The CDR3 is CSARNQGAGDEKLFF. The CDR3 region has the DNA TGCAGTGCGAGAAATCAGGGGGCGGGCGATGAAAAACTGTTTTTT.

Ten or more counts support this clonotype. The chain uses TRBV27 and TRBJ2-3; D assignment may be TRBD1 or TRBD2 (5 bases each). The germline V gene encodes CDR1 MNHEY and CDR2 SMNVEV (reference sequence). The CDR3 has 14 residues. V was shortened by 10 bases and J by 0 bases, with 14 bases between the two germline ends. This chain's CDR3 is CATKYRGSTDTQYF. Written as DNA, the CDR3 is TGTGCCACCAAATACCGGGGCAGCACAGATACGCAGTATTTT.

Notes on this clonotype: It is likely a read error, because the conserved phenylalanine at the end of the CDR3 is missing. V is TRBV6-2 or TRBV6-3 and J is TRBJ2-1; 12 bases line up with TRBD2. Germline trimming cut 4 bases from V and 2 bases from J; bases unmatched to any gene: 6. The germline CDR1 and CDR2 sequences are MNHEY and SVGEGT. The CDR3 is 17 amino acids. Here the CDR3 reads CASSWTSGAVAYNEQFL. The CDR3, as DNA: TGTGCCAGCAGTTGGACTAGCGGGGCGGTTGCCTACAATGAGCAGTTCCTC.

The J gene is TRBJ2-1, the V gene TRBV7-2; D tentatively fits TRBD1 or TRBD2 (5 bases each). Germline CDR1 and CDR2: SGHTA and FQGNSA. V gave up 5 bases and J gave up 9 bases, with 14 bases separating them. The CDR3 spans 13 residues. The CDR3 reads CASSPTSQGEQFF. The CDR3 region has the DNA TGTGCCAGCAGCCCTACTAGTCAGGGTGAGCAGTTCTTC.

This rearrangement joins TRBV15 to TRBJ1-1; D ambiguous. Germline CDR1 reads LNHNV; CDR2 reads YYDKDF (reference sequence). The V and J ends lost 0 bases and 7 bases respectively, with 6 bases between them. The CDR3 covers 12 residues. CDR3 DNA sequence: TGTGCCACCAGCAGAGAGAGACGTGAAGCTTTCTTT. This encodes CATSRERREAFF.

This chain uses TRBV15 with TRBJ1-1; D is uncertain. The V and J ends lost 1 base and 8 bases respectively, with 8 bases between them. This CDR3 is built from 12 residues. Germline values: CDR1 LNHNV, CDR2 YYDKDF (reference sequence). The CDR3 DNA is TGTGCCACCAGCAGAGCCCCCAGGGAAGCTTTCTTT. Translated: CATSRAPREAFF.